This T cell receptor beta chain was recovered during a study of beta chain features in type 1 diabetes. Whole-study context: Cells sorted and examined across all samples totaled approximately 100,000,000.

This clone was seen a handful of times. The study reverse transcribed the entire isolated RNA, so it sequenced expressed TCRB transcripts. This table comes from immunoSEQ multiplex PCR, and its TCRdb copy is limited to in-frame clones, with some not included. The sample includes 860,000 or so clones, around a sixth seen only once; the top ten take 0.023%. Cells sorted by CD45RO/CCR7/CD25/CD127/CD95/CD27 comprised CD4+ naive, central memory, regulatory and stem cell-like memory cells. This CDR3 comprises 12 residues. Per germline, CDR1 SGHTA and CDR2 FQGNSA. Trimming removed 1 base from V and 10 bases from J, with 8 bases in between.

The chain combines TRBV7-2 with TRBJ2-1, with D possibly TRBD2 on 5 matching bases. This receptor was identified in a young woman in good health. Sequenced input: naive CD4+ T cells from blood. This CDR3 is CASSLDWREQFF. The CDR3 nucleotides read TGTGCCAGCAGCTTAGATTGGAGGGAGCAGTTCTTC.